This T cell receptor (beta chain) was captured in a study of beta chain features in type 1 diabetes. V lost 5 bases, J lost 4 bases, and 7 bases stayed unmatched. The CDR3 has 15 residues. The V gene's germline CDR1 is SGHDN and CDR2 FVKESK. This clone was detected only a few times. The entirety of the isolated RNA underwent reverse transcription, so expressed TCRB transcripts were sequenced. Clones were sequenced by immunoSEQ multiplex PCR, and TCRdb holds only the in-frame ones, with some missing. Seen here are approximately 400,000 clones, more than 12% observed once, and the top ten hold under 0.02%.

The source is a woman aged 18-29 years in good health. Sequenced input: naive CD4+ T cells from blood. The chain uses TRBV14 and TRBJ2-5; 10 positions match TRBD1. For the CDR3, the DNA is TGTGCCAGCAGCGCAAGGACAGGGGGAGGAGAGACCCAGTACTTC. Its translation is CASSARTGGGETQYF.